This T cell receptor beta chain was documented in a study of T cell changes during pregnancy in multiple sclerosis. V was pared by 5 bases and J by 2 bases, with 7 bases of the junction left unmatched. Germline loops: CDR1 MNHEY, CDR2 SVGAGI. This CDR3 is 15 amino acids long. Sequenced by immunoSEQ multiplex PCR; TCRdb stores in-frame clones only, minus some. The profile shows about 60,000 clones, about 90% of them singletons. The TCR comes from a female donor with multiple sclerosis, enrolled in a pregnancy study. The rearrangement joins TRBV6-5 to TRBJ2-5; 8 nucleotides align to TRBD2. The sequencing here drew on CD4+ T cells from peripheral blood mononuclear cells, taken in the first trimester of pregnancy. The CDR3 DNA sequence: TGTGCCAGCAGTCCCACGGAGCGGGGGCAAGAGACCCAGTACTTC. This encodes CASSPTERGQETQYF.